This T cell receptor (beta chain) comes out of a study of vaccination effects on CD4 cells after COVID-19. About the study: As their vaccination, participants received two doses of either BNT162b2 or mRNA-1273. Broader study findings: Infection- and vaccine-induced clones contracted markedly late after vaccination.

This clone was counted once. Its antigen is not known. Measured with immunoSEQ multiplex PCR; TCRdb has only the in-frame clones, and not every one. Counted here are roughly 23,000 clones, around 66% occurring once; the ten biggest clones make up about an eighth. Antigen-specific CD4+ T cell clonotypes were called by their expansion after viral peptide-pool culture in ViraFEST. Cells that had been cultured for approximately eleven days were the source of isolated CD4+ T cells. Cultures used roughly 2.2 million PBMC per well, 9.5 to 10 IU/ml IL-2 and around 9.8 ug/ml peptides. The receptor comes from a human donor who received a COVID-19 vaccine. Sequencing used CD4+ T cells from PBMCs cultured with HCoV-229E spike peptides, obtained before COVID-19 vaccination.

The CDR3 region is CASSVRGSEKLFF. Here the CDR3 DNA reads TGTGCCAGCAGCGTCAGGGGGAGTGAAAAACTGTTTTTT. The genes are TRBV7-9 and TRBJ1-4, with TRBD1 identical over 7 bases. V trimming: 5 bases; J trimming: 7 bases; junction bases outside the gene matches: 4. Germline CDR1 and CDR2: SEHNR and FQNEAQ (reference sequence). The CDR3 totals 13 residues.